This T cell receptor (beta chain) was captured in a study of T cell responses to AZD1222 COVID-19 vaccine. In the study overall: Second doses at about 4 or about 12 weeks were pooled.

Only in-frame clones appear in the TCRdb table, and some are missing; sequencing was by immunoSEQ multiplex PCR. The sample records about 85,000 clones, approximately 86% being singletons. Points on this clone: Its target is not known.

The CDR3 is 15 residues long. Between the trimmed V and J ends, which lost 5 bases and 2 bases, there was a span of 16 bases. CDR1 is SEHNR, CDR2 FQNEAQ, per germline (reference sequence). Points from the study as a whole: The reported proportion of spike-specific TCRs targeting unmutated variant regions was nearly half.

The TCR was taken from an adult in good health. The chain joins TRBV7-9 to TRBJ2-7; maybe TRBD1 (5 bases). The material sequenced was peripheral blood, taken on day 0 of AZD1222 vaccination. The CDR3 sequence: CASSLGQRGPYEQYF. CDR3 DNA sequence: TGTGCCAGCAGCCTCGGACAAAGGGGCCCCTACGAGCAGTACTTC.